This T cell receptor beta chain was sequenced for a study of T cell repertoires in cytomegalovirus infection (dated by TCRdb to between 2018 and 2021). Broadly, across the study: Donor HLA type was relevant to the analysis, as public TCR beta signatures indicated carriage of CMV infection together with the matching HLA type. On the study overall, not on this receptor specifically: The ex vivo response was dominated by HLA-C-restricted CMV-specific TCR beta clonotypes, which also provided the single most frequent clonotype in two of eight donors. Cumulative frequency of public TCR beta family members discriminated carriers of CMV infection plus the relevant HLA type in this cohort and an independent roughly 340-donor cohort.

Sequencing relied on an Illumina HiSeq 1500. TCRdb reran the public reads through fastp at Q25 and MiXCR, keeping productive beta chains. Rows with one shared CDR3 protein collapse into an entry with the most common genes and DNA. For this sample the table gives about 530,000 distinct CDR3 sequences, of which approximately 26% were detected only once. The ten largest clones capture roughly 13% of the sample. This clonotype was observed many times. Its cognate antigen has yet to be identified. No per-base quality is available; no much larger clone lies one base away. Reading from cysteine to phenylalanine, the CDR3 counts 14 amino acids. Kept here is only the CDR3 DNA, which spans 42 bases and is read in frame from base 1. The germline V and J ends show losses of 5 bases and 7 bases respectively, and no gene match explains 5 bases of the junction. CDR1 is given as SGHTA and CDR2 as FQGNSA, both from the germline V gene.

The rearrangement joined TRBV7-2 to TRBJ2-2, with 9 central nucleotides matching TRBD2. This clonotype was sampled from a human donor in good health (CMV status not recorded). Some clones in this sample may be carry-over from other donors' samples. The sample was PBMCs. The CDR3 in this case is CASSRTSAGGELFF. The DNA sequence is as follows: TGTGCCAGCAGCAGGACTAGCGCTGGCGGGGAGCTGTTTTTT.